Described below is a single TCR beta chain sequence and its context. What it binds is not known. These data belong to a study of cytomegalovirus exposure and HLA in healthy donors. Study in general: An early data release held some 89 million unique TCRs from HLA-typed donors. Findings and caveats of the study: By a later analysis, the bulk of CMV-associated TCR beta chains appeared HLA-restricted. Published work reported that the classifier diagnosed cytomegalovirus status with high specificity and sensitivity.

Trimming shortened V by 2 bases and J by 7 bases, and 11 bases separated the two germline ends. The germline V gene encodes CDR1 MRHNA and CDR2 SNTAGT. There are 13 residues in the CDR3. Use of 60 Vbeta and 13 Jbeta primers characterized the PCR. Original handling: Later work found 80 million or so unique TCR beta chains, with roughly 11 million shared. Sequencing was performed with immunoSEQ multiplex PCR; in TCRdb, only in-frame clones are kept and a portion is missing. That table is the source of V, J and clone size, and D and trimming were worked out from the DNA. The sample shows more than 200,000 clones, 55% to 75% of them seen only once.

The specimen was PBMCs. The chain carries TRBV6-4 and TRBJ1-2, with TRBD1 as a possible D gene (6 bases). This clonotype originated in a man aged 40-50 years in good health and CMV-seropositive. The DNA of the CDR3 is TGTGCCAGCAGTGACGCGGGGGCGATTGGCTACACCTTC. Amino acid sequence: CASSDAGAIGYTF.